This T cell receptor beta chain was found in a study of blood T cells in healthy people across ages (dated by TCRdb to about 2015). The study in broad terms: In model experiments, roughly one uniquely barcoded TCR beta cDNA molecule per two T cells was captured by template switching. The donors were divided into four age groups: young (average around 16 years), middle-aged (approximately 41), aged (approximately 62) and long-lived (around 80). For two donors (one aged 18 to 30 and one aged 80 or older), the study analyzed two additional independent replicas of 1 million unique cDNA reads from the same blood draw. To avoid experimental bias, donors of different ages were randomly spread across the sequencing lanes. Using deep sequencing normalized with unique cDNA molecular identifiers, the study measured how TCR beta repertoire diversity changes with age.

Overall results and qualifications from the work: Since profiling was done on bulk unsorted PBMCs, naive and antigen-experienced compartments could not be conclusively compared. Observed TCR beta diversity per million T cells fell roughly linearly with age, and a significant reduction was already apparent by age roughly 40. Estimates of total diversity based on one million sequenced T cells were considered lower bounds and underestimates. Observed TCR beta diversity correlated strongly with the percentage of naive T cells measured by flow cytometry. The long-lived group showed more naive CD4+ T cells, fewer expanded clones and increased TCR diversity than the aged group, suggesting age selection. Because the CMV infection status of the donors was unknown, age-related changes in expanded clonotypes may potentially have been confounded.

CDR1 SEHNR and CDR2 FQNEAQ are derived from the germline V gene (reference sequence). V drops 1 base and J drops 2 bases, leaving 9 bases in between. The CDR3 runs 16 amino acids, cysteine and phenylalanine included. Of all the DNA, just the CDR3 is kept, 48 bases in frame from base 1. This clonotype was seen only a few times. What this receptor recognizes is not known. Qualities for individual bases were not recorded, and no much larger clone is one base off. Donors were 30 to 45 systemically healthy Caucasian individuals from Russia aged roughly 6 to 100 years. Each donor gave about 10 milliliters of peripheral blood, drawn into EDTA-treated Vacutainer tubes. Ficoll-Paque density-gradient centrifugation was used to isolate PBMCs, with at least 6 million per sample. Total RNA, at least 5.5 micrograms per sample, was extracted from PBMCs with Trizol reagent. For every donor, flow cytometry on a PBMC aliquot measured the percentage of naive CD45RAhigh/CD27high T cells.

Library prep was done by 5' RACE. These reads were obtained on an Illumina HiSeq 2500. A second roughly 6 to 12 cycle PCR used a sample-barcoded 5' primer and a J-beta primer mix. A unique molecular identifier was introduced onto each TCR beta cDNA molecule by a template-switch 5' adaptor carrying 12 random nucleotides. Each sample yielded at least 2.5 million CDR3-containing paired-end reads. First-strand cDNA synthesis was performed from all RNA using the Mint cDNA synthesis kit, with priming by a TRBC-specific oligonucleotide. Following uracil-DNA glycosylase treatment, all cDNA underwent a first 18-cycle PCR with the universal primers M1SS and BC2_uni_R. The published analysis was carried out like this. For normalization, 1 million high-quality reads, each with a distinct molecular identifier, were randomly selected from each sample. Reads sharing molecular identifiers were discarded rather than binned into consensus sequences. MiTCR, run with a Q25 quality threshold and the strictest error-elimination algorithm, handled CDR3 identification, clonotype clustering and error correction. Lower-bound total TCR beta diversity was estimated with a nonparametric unseen species model using Euler transformation. The public reads were quality trimmed at Q25 with fastp and then assembled into clones with MiXCR by TCRdb, keeping productive beta chains. Each CDR3 protein appears once, grouped with its most common genes and DNA. The V and J calls follow TCRdb's processing rather than the paper's. This sample holds approximately 1.5 million distinct CDR3 sequences; roughly a third were observed only once. The ten most abundant clones make up around 11% of the sample.

The chain was built from TRBV7-9 and TRBJ2-6; a tentative D match to TRBD1 spans 5 bases. The material sequenced was blood. The sequence was obtained from a woman aged 25 to 39 in good health. The DNA sequence is given as TGTGCCAGCAGCTTAGGGTCGACAGCTGGGGCCAACGTCCTGACTTTC. It codes for CASSLGSTAGANVLTF.